This entry features one TCR beta chain sequence. This entry is derived from a study of blood T cell repertoires in COVID-19. Study at large: The samples span acute and convalescent COVID-19 from the United States, Italy and Spain. T cells, B-cell-depleted T cells, or PBMCs supplied cDNA or gDNA.

Trimming removed 0 bases at V and 2 bases at J, with 11 bases between. This CDR3 region has 16 residues. The germline gives CDR1 KGHSH, CDR2 LQKENI. Authors' processing steps: Using reference gene primer amplification, nucleated cell counts were estimated. Method: immunoSEQ multiplex PCR; TCRdb's copy keeps in-frame clones and lacks some. V, J and clone size are taken as reported in that table, and D and trimming were inferred from the DNA itself. The table records 150,000 to 200,000 clones, 65% to 90% of them present only once. J is TRBJ1-3 and V is TRBV18; TRBD1 is a possible D gene (5 bases). This clonotype was sampled from a man aged 45-60 years with active or convalescent COVID-19. Sequencing was carried out using peripheral blood. In DNA, the CDR3 is TGTGCCAGCTCACCACCCCTGACAGTTACTGGAAACACCATATATTTT. It yields the protein CASSPPLTVTGNTIYF.